This passage covers 21 T cell receptor beta chains from one sample sequenced in a study of T cells in Graves' hyperthyroidism and ophthalmopathy. Authors of the study amplified TCR beta CDR3 regions from RNA transcripts. Using the HTBI primer set, a first-round RT-PCR was run on the TCR CDR3. Each CDR3 protein is one row after TCRdb ran MiXCR on the multiplex PCR reads. Among hundreds of thousands of distinct CDR3 sequences listed, around a quarter were seen once. Sequenced sample: blood. The receptors stem from a woman in her 30s with Graves' ophthalmopathy.

The table lists this clonotype with many counts. This chain links TRBV12-3 or TRBV12-4 with TRBJ2-7; 7 nucleotides agree with TRBD2. This CDR3 is 17 amino acids long. J gave up 0 bases and V 1 base, and 9 bases lay outside the gene matches. For the CDR3, the DNA is TGTGCCAGCAGTTTAGGGGAGGGGACCCCATACTCCTACGAGCAGTACTTC. Translated: CASSLGEGTPYSYEQYF.

Ten or more counts support this clonotype. This sequence joins TRBV5-1 and TRBJ2-7, with 7 nucleotides matching TRBD1. Per germline, CDR1 SGHRS and CDR2 YFSETQ. The CDR3 is 13 residues long. J was trimmed by 1 base and V by 6 bases; bases with no gene match: 4. CDR3 loop: CASNRDRSYEQYF. The CDR3 DNA sequence: TGCGCCAGCAACCGGGACAGATCCTACGAGCAGTACTTC.

This clonotype was detected many times. J is TRBJ1-3 and V is TRBV15; 10 positions agree with TRBD1. CDR1 is LNHNV and CDR2 is YYDKDF in the germline V gene (reference sequence). The V segment lost 3 bases and the J segment 0 bases; nucleotides outside the gene matches: 5. The CDR3 is 17 residues long. CDR3 sequence reads: CATSRDRGTASGNTIYF. CDR3 bases: TGTGCCACCAGCAGGGACAGGGGGACCGCCTCTGGAAACACCATATATTTT.

The chain links TRBV12-3 or TRBV12-4 to TRBJ2-2; D may correspond to TRBD1 or TRBD2 (6 bases each). The CDR3 is made up of 15 amino acids. V gave up 5 bases and J gave up 5 bases, with 15 bases separating them. The CDR3 bases are TGTGCCAGCAGTCTTGAAGGGGGAGGAACCGGGGAGCTGTTTTTT. Translated: CASSLEGGGTGELFF.

In its sample, this clonotype was seen many times. The genes are TRBV18 and TRBJ2-7; TRBD2 matches at 11 bases. Trimming removed 3 bases from V and 2 bases from J; junction bases left unmatched: 3. CDR3 length equals 15 residues. Germline assignment: CDR1 KGHSH and CDR2 LQKENI. The CDR3 region is CASSPQTSGTYEQYF. The DNA for the CDR3 is TGTGCCAGCTCACCCCAGACTAGCGGGACCTACGAGCAGTACTTC.

This clonotype was seen a single time. The V call is TRBV6-2 or TRBV6-3, the J call TRBJ2-5, with D unresolved. CDR3 length: 15 amino acids. Germline V gene lookup returns CDR1 MNHEY and CDR2 SVGEGT. Trimming left V 0 bases short and J 5 bases short, with 13 bases between. This chain's CDR3 is CASSYSITRRETQYF. The CDR3 DNA sequence: TGTGCCAGCAGTTACTCGATTACGCGCCGGGAGACCCAGTACTTC.

This clonotype appeared many times. The chain couples TRBV6-2 or TRBV6-3 to TRBJ1-5; D gene ambiguous. Germline values: CDR1 MNHEY, CDR2 SVGEGT. This CDR3 is built from 15 residues. V lost 0 bases, J lost 5 bases, and 11 bases lay in between. DNA for the CDR3: TGTGCCAGCAGTTACTCGTTCAGTAGAGATCAGCCCCAGCATTTT. Protein product: CASSYSFSRDQPQHF.

In its sample, this clonotype was seen a few times. The rearrangement links TRBV12-3 or TRBV12-4 to TRBJ2-5; a weak D match, TRBD2 (5 bases). The CDR3 extends over 16 amino acids. V shed 6 bases and J shed 0 bases, with 17 bases lying between them. Here the CDR3 DNA reads TGTGCCAGCAGACGAATCGGAGGACGGTACCAAGAGACCCAGTACTTC. Encoded protein: CASRRIGGRYQETQYF.

The sample holds many counts of this clonotype. The rearrangement links TRBV28 to TRBJ2-7, with D unresolved. Looked up from germline, CDR1 is MDHEN and CDR2 is SYDVKM. V was pared by 3 bases and J by 4 bases, with 10 bases between. This CDR3 has 13 amino acids. CDR3 nucleotide sequence: TGTGCCAGCAGTTTTGATTGGAAATACGAGCAGTACTTC. Residues: CASSFDWKYEQYF.

Details on this clonotype: A much larger clone lies one base from this, so it may be a read error. The DNA is left out, because the CDR3 cannot be placed on it with certainty; the CDR3 is given as TCRdb lists it. The CDR3 protein is CSARVAGGNTEACF. The rearrangement links TRBV20-1 to TRBJ1-1. Germline-derived CDR1 and CDR2 are DFQATT and SNEGSKA (reference sequence). The CDR3 contains 14 residues when both ends are counted.

On this clonotype: One junction end does not reproduce the germline sequence, and a read error may be involved. J is TRBJ1-2 and V is TRBV6-5, with 7 positions matching TRBD1. This CDR3 is built from 16 residues. Germline V gene sequence: CDR1 MNHEY, CDR2 SVGAGI. The CDR3 spells CASSYSGTEGTYGYTF. CDR3 DNA: TGTGCCAGCAGCTACTCCGGGACAGAGGGAACTTATGGCTACACCTTC.

J is TRBJ1-1 and V is TRBV12-3 or TRBV12-4, with D possibly being TRBD1 (5 bases). The CDR3 runs 15 residues. Trimming took off 2 bases at V and 1 base at J, with 11 bases between the two ends. CDR3 sequence (DNA): TGTGCCAGCAGTTTATATGGACACACGAACACTGAAGCTTTCTTT. As protein: CASSLYGHTNTEAFF.

This clonotype was seen at least ten times. V gene TRBV4-1 combines with J gene TRBJ1-5, with D possibly being TRBD1 (5 bases). The CDR3 loop spans 19 amino acids. The germline V gene encodes CDR1 MGHRA and CDR2 YSYEKL. With 2 bases removed from V and 5 bases from J, the gap between germline ends came to 25 bases. CDR3 DNA: TGCGCCAGCAGCCAATTGCCTACCCTAGGGGCCGAAAGTGATCAGCCCCAGCATTTT. Its translation: CASSQLPTLGAESDQPQHF.

This clonotype was detected a few times. The V gene is TRBV6-4, the J gene TRBJ2-2; tentatively, D is TRBD2 (6 bases). Germline values: CDR1 MRHNA, CDR2 SNTAGT. This CDR3 spans 15 amino acids. Trimming cost V 7 bases and J 4 bases, with 16 bases left between them. CDR3 amino acids: CASKAAGSITGELFF. CDR3 coding DNA: TGTGCCAGCAAGGCGGCCGGGAGTATCACCGGGGAGCTGTTTTTT.

The chain employs TRBV7-9 and TRBJ1-6; 7 nucleotides agree with TRBD1. The J segment lost 6 bases and the V segment lost 5 bases, leaving 7 bases of the junction unmatched. This CDR3 has 15 residues. Germline values: CDR1 SEHNR, CDR2 FQNEAQ (reference sequence). The CDR3 nucleotides are TGTGCCAGCAGCGCCAGGCAGGGGGGTAATTCACCCCTCCACTTT. Protein product: CASSARQGGNSPLHF. Complete variable domain (other parts from reference TRBV7-9 and TRBJ1-6): DTGVSQNPRHKITKRGQNVTFRCDPISEHNRLYWYRQTLGQGPEFLTYFQNEAQLEKSRLLSDRFSAERPKGSFSTLEIQRTEQGDSAMYLCASSARQGGNSPLHFGNGTRLTVT.

This clonotype has more than one count but fewer than ten. V is TRBV6-5 and J is TRBJ1-2; D remains ambiguous. Germline V gives CDR1 MNHEY, CDR2 SVGAGI. Deletions cut 2 bases from V and 0 bases from J, with 7 bases between. The CDR3 runs 14 residues. The DNA of the CDR3 is TGTGCCAGCAGTTACGGACTTGCTAACTATGGCTACACCTTC. This codes for CASSYGLANYGYTF.

In its sample, this clonotype was seen many times. V is TRBV30 and J is TRBJ1-1; TRBD1 matches 10 bases. V shed 1 base and J 0 bases; nucleotides not matched to a gene: 5. Germline values: CDR1 GTSNPN, CDR2 SVGIG (reference sequence). The CDR3 loop spans 16 amino acids. CDR3 in DNA: TGTGCCTGGAGTGGGTCCGGGACAGGGGTGAACACTGAAGCTTTCTTT. Translated: CAWSGSGTGVNTEAFF.

This clonotype was recorded at least ten times. The rearrangement links TRBV29-1 to TRBJ1-3, with D possibly being TRBD1 (5 bases). V shed 0 bases and J shed 4 bases, with 10 bases lying between them. The CDR3 runs to 14 residues. The V gene's germline CDR1 is SQVTM and CDR2 ANQGSEA. The CDR3 loop reads CSVEEGPGGNTIYF. The CDR3 DNA reads TGCAGCGTTGAAGAGGGGCCCGGGGGAAACACCATATATTTT.

At least ten counts were recorded for this clonotype. The chain links TRBV20-1 to TRBJ1-1; D uncertain. CDR3 length equals 14 residues. V lost 4 bases and J 0 bases, leaving 12 bases between the germline ends. CDR1 DFQATT and CDR2 SNEGSKA come from the germline V gene (reference sequence). This CDR3 reads CSATYRTLNTEAFF. The DNA of the CDR3 is TGCAGTGCTACGTATAGGACGTTGAACACTGAAGCTTTCTTT.

This clonotype was picked up many times. V usage is TRBV6-4 and J usage is TRBJ1-1; TRBD1 matches 12 bases. CDR3 length: 17 amino acids. J was trimmed by 11 bases and V by 6 bases; bases with no gene match: 19. Germline CDR1 is MRHNA and CDR2 is SNTAGT. CDR3 in DNA: TGTGCCAGCAGCCTACTTCCCTCCGGGACAGGGGGCGCAAGGGCTTTCTTT. Its translation is CASSLLPSGTGGARAFF.

This clonotype was detected many times. The chain joins TRBV5-1 to TRBJ2-5, with D possibly being TRBD2 (5 bases). CDR1 and CDR2 (germline): SGHRS, YFSETQ. Trimming removed 0 bases from V and 2 bases from J, with 11 bases in between. The CDR3 covers 15 residues. This chain's CDR3 is CASSLELDRQETQYF. CDR3 sequence (DNA): TGCGCCAGCAGCTTGGAACTAGACCGTCAAGAGACCCAGTACTTC.